This T cell receptor (beta chain) was documented in a study of blood T cell repertoires in COVID-19. For the study at large: Donors in the United States, Italy and Spain gave samples during acute or convalescent COVID-19. T cells, B-cell-depleted T cells, or PBMCs provided the cDNA or gDNA that served as material.

Authors' methods: Amplification of reference gene primers was used by the study to estimate nucleated cell counts. Sequenced by immunoSEQ multiplex PCR; TCRdb stores in-frame clones only, minus some. Clone size and the V and J calls come from that table; the DNA yielded D and trimming. The sample carries roughly 190,000 clones, approximately 90% recorded once. This CDR3 contains 16 residues. CDR1 and CDR2 (germline): MNHNS, SASEGT. The V and J ends lost 4 bases and 4 bases, in that order; junction bases with no gene match: 8. This sequence joins TRBV6-1 and TRBJ1-4; 8 bases are a match to TRBD1. The specimen was peripheral blood. This clonotype was sampled from a man between 25 and 39 years old with acute or convalescent COVID-19. The CDR3 spells CASSGTWTGSNEKLFF. The CDR3 nucleotides are TGTGCCAGCAGTGGGACTTGGACAGGGAGTAATGAAAAACTGTTTTTT.